Listed below are T cell receptor beta chains from one sample, sequenced in a study of metastatic and nonmetastatic thyroid tumors. TCRdb re-called the PCR reads via MiXCR. The sample contains roughly 30,000 clones, around 3.9% of which appear only once. The sequenced material came from blood. Receptors originate from a male donor with papillary thyroid cancer or a benign thyroid nodule (not recorded which). Some clones in this sample may be carry-over from other donors' samples. The CDR3 runs from the conserved cysteine through the conserved F or W. A D gene is named only where the DNA matches it firmly. Not all rows give a size; the values are once, few, many and, for expanded clones, a class.

v_gene: TRBV5-1; abundance: .; d_gene: TRBD1; j_gene: TRBJ2-3; CDR3aa: CASSIGQGSTDTQYF; CDR3nt: TGCGCCAGCAGCATCGGACAGGGGAGCACAGATACGCAGTATTTT
v_gene: TRBV30; abundance: many; d_gene: .; j_gene: TRBJ1-2; CDR3aa: CAWSVGPIYGYTF; CDR3nt: TGTGCCTGGAGTGTAGGACCGATCTATGGCTACACCTTC
v_gene: TRBV7-9; abundance: many; d_gene: TRBD1; j_gene: TRBJ2-7; CDR3aa: CASSPTGGTQDEQYF; CDR3nt: TGTGCCAGCAGCCCGACAGGGGGCACCCAAGACGAGCAGTACTTC
v_gene: TRBV28; abundance: few; d_gene: TRBD1; j_gene: TRBJ1-5; CDR3aa: CARSTPGQGRQPQNF; CDR3nt: TGTGCCAGAAGTACTCCGGGACAGGGCAGGCAGCCCCAGAATTTT
v_gene: TRBV6-2/TRBV6-3; abundance: many; d_gene: .; j_gene: TRBJ2-4; CDR3aa: CASSLVAKNIQYF; CDR3nt: TGTGCCAGCAGCCTGGTAGCCAAAAACATTCAGTACTTC
v_gene: TRBV5-1; abundance: few; d_gene: .; j_gene: TRBJ1-2; CDR3aa: CASRQLGLYYGYTF; CDR3nt: TGCGCCAGCAGACAGCTAGGGTTGTACTATGGCTACACCTTC
v_gene: TRBV10-3; abundance: few; d_gene: .; j_gene: TRBJ2-2; CDR3aa: CAISERYGVSGELFF; CDR3nt: TGTGCCATCAGTGAGCGGTACGGGGTGTCCGGGGAGCTGTTTTTT
v_gene: TRBV11-2; abundance: .; d_gene: .; j_gene: TRBJ1-1; CDR3aa: CASSPMSNTEAFF; CDR3nt: TGTGCCAGCAGCCCAATGTCGAACACTGAAGCTTTCTTT
v_gene: TRBV5-1; abundance: many; d_gene: .; j_gene: TRBJ2-5; CDR3aa: CASSFGGDTYQETQCF; CDR3nt: TGCGCCAGCAGCTTCGGCGGAGACACGTACCAAGAGACCCAGTGCTTC
v_gene: TRBV9; abundance: many; d_gene: .; j_gene: TRBJ2-2; CDR3aa: CASSVAGVRLGSNTGELFF; CDR3nt: TGTGCCAGCAGCGTAGCTGGGGTCCGTCTAGGGTCGAACACCGGGGAGCTGTTTTTT
v_gene: TRBV9; abundance: medium-sized; d_gene: .; j_gene: TRBJ2-3; CDR3aa: CASSVEGGSTDTQYF; CDR3nt: TGTGCCAGCAGCGTAGAGGGCGGGAGCACAGATACGCAGTATTTT
v_gene: TRBV7-3; abundance: few; d_gene: .; j_gene: TRBJ2-3; CDR3aa: CASSSRGNKGTDTQYF; CDR3nt: TGTGCCAGCAGCTCTCGGGGGAATAAAGGCACAGATACGCAGTATTTT
v_gene: TRBV11-2; abundance: medium-sized; d_gene: TRBD1; j_gene: TRBJ2-7; CDR3aa: CASSLGGTGMTYEQYF; CDR3nt: TGTGCCAGCAGCTTAGGGGGGACAGGGATGACCTACGAGCAGTACTTC
v_gene: TRBV12-3/TRBV12-4; abundance: .; d_gene: .; j_gene: TRBJ1-3; CDR3aa: CAVSSGASGNTIYF; CDR3nt: TGTGCAGTTTCGTCCGGGGCCTCTGGAAACACCATATATTTT
v_gene: TRBV10-3; abundance: few; d_gene: .; j_gene: TRBJ2-1; CDR3aa: CAISEFGLAYNEQFF; CDR3nt: TGTGCCATCAGTGAGTTCGGACTGGCATACAATGAGCAGTTCTTC
v_gene: TRBV19; abundance: few; d_gene: TRBD1; j_gene: TRBJ1-6; CDR3aa: CASSTSGGSPLHF; CDR3nt: TGTGCCAGTAGTACCTCAGGGGGTTCACCCCTCCACTTT
v_gene: TRBV27; abundance: few; d_gene: .; j_gene: TRBJ2-7; CDR3aa: CASSHRSLAYEQYF; CDR3nt: TGTGCCAGCAGCCACAGGTCATTGGCTTACGAGCAGTACTTC
v_gene: TRBV6-2/TRBV6-3; abundance: .; d_gene: TRBD1; j_gene: TRBJ1-1; CDR3aa: CASTRQGSVNTGAFF; CDR3nt: TGTGCCAGCACTCGACAGGGATCGGTGAACACTGGAGCTTTCTTT
v_gene: TRBV2; abundance: .; d_gene: .; j_gene: TRBJ1-2; CDR3aa: CASSAQGSYGYTF; CDR3nt: TGTGCCAGCAGTGCACAGGGTAGCTATGGCTACACCTTC
v_gene: TRBV6-5; abundance: few; d_gene: TRBD1; j_gene: TRBJ1-2; CDR3aa: CAISYGAGGGYTF; CDR3nt: TGTGCCATCAGTTATGGGGCAGGGGGAGGCTACACCTTC
v_gene: TRBV2; abundance: many; d_gene: .; j_gene: TRBJ1-6; CDR3aa: CASSDLEGRNSPLHF; CDR3nt: TGTGCCAGCAGTGATTTGGAGGGTCGAAATTCACCCCTCCACTTT
v_gene: TRBV11-2; abundance: .; d_gene: .; j_gene: TRBJ2-2; CDR3aa: CASGTNKATGELFF; CDR3nt: TGTGCCAGCGGAACAAACAAGGCCACCGGGGAGCTGTTTTTT
v_gene: TRBV6-1; abundance: medium-sized; d_gene: .; j_gene: TRBJ1-2; CDR3aa: CASSLGPYGYTF; CDR3nt: TGTGCCAGCAGTCTTGGCCCGTATGGCTACACCTTC
v_gene: TRBV27; abundance: few; d_gene: .; j_gene: TRBJ1-6; CDR3aa: CASSLTNNSPLHF; CDR3nt: TGTGCCAGCAGTTTAACTAATAATTCACCCCTCCACTTT
v_gene: TRBV5-1; abundance: .; d_gene: TRBD1; j_gene: TRBJ2-1; CDR3aa: CASRRGQDNEQFF; CDR3nt: TGCGCCAGCAGACGGGGACAGGACAATGAGCAGTTCTTC
v_gene: TRBV29-1; abundance: many; d_gene: .; j_gene: TRBJ2-4; CDR3aa: CSALGPLAKNIQYF; CDR3nt: TGCAGCGCCTTAGGACCGTTAGCCAAAAACATTCAGTACTTC
v_gene: TRBV27; abundance: many; d_gene: .; j_gene: TRBJ2-3; CDR3aa: CASSRIGVADTQYF; CDR3nt: TGTGCCAGCAGTCGGATAGGGGTGGCAGATACGCAGTATTTT
v_gene: TRBV28; abundance: few; d_gene: TRBD1; j_gene: TRBJ1-1; CDR3aa: CASPPGQGNTEAFF; CDR3nt: TGTGCCAGTCCACCCGGACAGGGGAACACTGAAGCTTTCTTT
v_gene: TRBV30; abundance: many; d_gene: .; j_gene: TRBJ2-1; CDR3aa: CAWGIYNEQFF; CDR3nt: TGTGCCTGGGGAATCTACAATGAGCAGTTCTTC
v_gene: TRBV5-1; abundance: many; d_gene: TRBD2; j_gene: TRBJ2-3; CDR3aa: CASSRGLAVGEDTQYF; CDR3nt: TGCGCCAGCAGCCGCGGACTAGCGGTTGGGGAAGATACGCAGTATTTT
v_gene: TRBV12-3/TRBV12-4; abundance: few; d_gene: .; j_gene: TRBJ2-7; CDR3aa: CASSLGLNYEQYF; CDR3nt: TGTGCCAGCAGTCTGGGACTCAACTACGAGCAGTACTTC
v_gene: TRBV7-2; abundance: many; d_gene: .; j_gene: TRBJ1-5; CDR3aa: CASSLNSVNQPQHF; CDR3nt: TGTGCCAGCAGCTTAAACTCCGTTAATCAGCCCCAGCATTTT
v_gene: TRBV12-3/TRBV12-4; abundance: medium-sized; d_gene: .; j_gene: TRBJ2-3; CDR3aa: CASSLRTTDTQYF; CDR3nt: TGTGCCAGCAGTTTGCGGACCACAGATACGCAGTATTTT
v_gene: TRBV15; abundance: many; d_gene: .; j_gene: TRBJ1-1; CDR3aa: CATSREFGTTEAFF; CDR3nt: TGTGCCACCAGCAGAGAGTTTGGGACCACTGAAGCTTTCTTT
v_gene: TRBV28; abundance: .; d_gene: .; j_gene: TRBJ1-6; CDR3aa: CASSTGPSYNSPLHF; CDR3nt: TGTGCCAGCAGCACAGGGCCCTCCTATAATTCACCCCTCCACTTT
v_gene: TRBV5-1; abundance: medium-sized; d_gene: .; j_gene: TRBJ2-1; CDR3aa: CASSPQRNYNEQFF; CDR3nt: TGCGCCAGCAGCCCCCAAAGAAACTACAATGAGCAGTTCTTC
v_gene: TRBV12-3/TRBV12-4; abundance: medium-sized; d_gene: .; j_gene: TRBJ2-1; CDR3aa: CASSFVNEQFF; CDR3nt: TGTGCCAGCAGTTTTGTGAATGAGCAGTTCTTC
v_gene: TRBV5-1; abundance: many; d_gene: .; j_gene: TRBJ1-2; CDR3aa: CASSPPSTGIVYTF; CDR3nt: TGCGCCAGCAGTCCCCCATCGACGGGAATCGTCTACACCTTC
v_gene: TRBV19; abundance: many; d_gene: .; j_gene: TRBJ1-5; CDR3aa: CASSPSSGADNQPQHF; CDR3nt: TGTGCCAGTAGCCCCAGTTCAGGGGCCGACAATCAGCCCCAGCATTTT
v_gene: TRBV28; abundance: many; d_gene: .; j_gene: TRBJ1-6; CDR3aa: CASSFGGQGINNSPLHF; CDR3nt: TGTGCCAGCAGTTTCGGCGGCCAGGGGATAAATAATTCACCCCTCCACTTT
v_gene: TRBV6-1; abundance: few; d_gene: .; j_gene: TRBJ1-2; CDR3aa: CASSLGTCYNYGYTF; CDR3nt: TGTGCCAGCAGTCTGGGGACATGTTACAACTATGGCTACACCTTC
v_gene: TRBV3-1; abundance: many; d_gene: TRBD2; j_gene: TRBJ2-3; CDR3aa: CASSPGLDHTDTQYF; CDR3nt: TGTGCCAGCAGCCCGGGACTAGACCACACAGATACGCAGTATTTT
v_gene: TRBV6-1; abundance: few; d_gene: .; j_gene: TRBJ2-7; CDR3aa: CASSESPAGNYEQYF; CDR3nt: TGTGCCAGCAGTGAATCACCGGCGGGCAACTACGAGCAGTACTTC
v_gene: TRBV6-1; abundance: many; d_gene: .; j_gene: TRBJ1-5; CDR3aa: CASSSDSNQPQHF; CDR3nt: TGTGCCAGCAGTTCCGATAGCAATCAGCCCCAGCATTTT
v_gene: TRBV12-3/TRBV12-4; abundance: .; d_gene: .; j_gene: TRBJ1-6; CDR3aa: CASSLGQAYNSPLHF; CDR3nt: TGTGCCAGCAGTTTGGGTCAGGCCTATAATTCACCCCTCCACTTT
v_gene: TRBV6-2/TRBV6-3; abundance: medium-sized; d_gene: .; j_gene: TRBJ1-4; CDR3aa: CASRSTVDKLFF; CDR3nt: TGTGCCAGCAGATCGACAGTGGACAAACTGTTTTTT
v_gene: TRBV9; abundance: few; d_gene: TRBD2; j_gene: TRBJ2-7; CDR3aa: CASSPRLAGAYEQYF; CDR3nt: TGTGCCAGCAGTCCCAGACTAGCGGGAGCCTACGAGCAGTACTTC
v_gene: TRBV12-3/TRBV12-4; abundance: few; d_gene: TRBD1; j_gene: TRBJ2-7; CDR3aa: CASSLRQGALEQYF; CDR3nt: TGTGCCAGCAGCCTAAGACAGGGGGCGCTCGAGCAGTACTTC
v_gene: TRBV27; abundance: few; d_gene: .; j_gene: TRBJ1-5; CDR3aa: CASSPLSNQPQHF; CDR3nt: TGTGCCAGCAGTCCCTTGAGCAATCAGCCCCAGCATTTT
v_gene: TRBV6-2/TRBV6-3; abundance: few; d_gene: .; j_gene: TRBJ2-7; CDR3aa: CASRNTARDSYEQYF; CDR3nt: TGTGCCAGCAGAAATACAGCCAGGGACTCCTACGAGCAGTACTTC
v_gene: TRBV15; abundance: few; d_gene: .; j_gene: TRBJ2-3; CDR3aa: CATSRDDGTDTQYF; CDR3nt: TGTGCCACCAGCAGAGACGACGGAACAGATACGCAGTATTTT
v_gene: TRBV7-9; abundance: few; d_gene: .; j_gene: TRBJ2-1; CDR3aa: CASSSWEASNYEQFF; CDR3nt: TGTGCCAGCAGCTCTTGGGAGGCTAGTAACTATGAGCAGTTCTTC
v_gene: TRBV6-1; abundance: few; d_gene: .; j_gene: TRBJ1-1; CDR3aa: CASSQTRNTEAFF; CDR3nt: TGTGCCAGCAGTCAAACAAGGAACACTGAAGCTTTCTTT
v_gene: TRBV27; abundance: .; d_gene: TRBD1; j_gene: TRBJ1-1; CDR3aa: CASSFNRGNTEAFF; CDR3nt: TGTGCCAGCAGTTTCAACAGGGGAAACACTGAAGCTTTCTTT
v_gene: TRBV6-1; abundance: few; d_gene: .; j_gene: TRBJ2-3; CDR3aa: CASSIGHTDTQYF; CDR3nt: TGTGCCAGCAGCATTGGACACACAGATACGCAGTATTTT
v_gene: TRBV5-6; abundance: many; d_gene: .; j_gene: TRBJ2-7; CDR3aa: CASSSLWRQSSYEQYF; CDR3nt: TGTGCCAGCAGCTCCCTTTGGAGACAGAGCTCCTACGAGCAGTACTTC
v_gene: TRBV6-1; abundance: medium-sized; d_gene: .; j_gene: TRBJ2-7; CDR3aa: CASSQQLPSYEQYF; CDR3nt: TGTGCCAGCAGTCAACAGCTGCCCTCCTACGAGCAGTACTTC
v_gene: TRBV27; abundance: few; d_gene: .; j_gene: TRBJ1-2; CDR3aa: CASSLMPSGAYGYTF; CDR3nt: TGTGCCAGCAGTTTAATGCCTAGTGGGGCCTATGGCTACACCTTC
v_gene: TRBV2; abundance: few; d_gene: TRBD2; j_gene: TRBJ2-2; CDR3aa: CASRKRDGNTGELFF; CDR3nt: TGTGCCAGCCGCAAGCGGGATGGGAACACCGGGGAGCTGTTTTTT
v_gene: TRBV20-1; abundance: many; d_gene: TRBD2; j_gene: TRBJ2-7; CDR3aa: CSARKLAEPYEQYF; CDR3nt: TGCAGTGCTAGAAAACTAGCGGAACCGTACGAGCAGTACTTC